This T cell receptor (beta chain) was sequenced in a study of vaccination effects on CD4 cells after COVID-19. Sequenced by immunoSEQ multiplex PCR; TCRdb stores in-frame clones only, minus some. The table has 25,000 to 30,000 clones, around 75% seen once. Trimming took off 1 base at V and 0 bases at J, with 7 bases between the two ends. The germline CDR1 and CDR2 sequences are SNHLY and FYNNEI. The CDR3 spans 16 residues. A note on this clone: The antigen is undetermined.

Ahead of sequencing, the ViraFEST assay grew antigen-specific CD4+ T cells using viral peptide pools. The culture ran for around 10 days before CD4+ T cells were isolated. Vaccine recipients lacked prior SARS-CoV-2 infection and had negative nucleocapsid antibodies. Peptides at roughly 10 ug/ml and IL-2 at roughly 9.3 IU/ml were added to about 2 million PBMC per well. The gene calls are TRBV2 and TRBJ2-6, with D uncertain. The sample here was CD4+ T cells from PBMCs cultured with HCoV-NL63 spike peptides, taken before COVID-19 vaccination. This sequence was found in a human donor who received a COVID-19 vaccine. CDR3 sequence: CASSEVRSSGANVLTF. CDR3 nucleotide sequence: TGTGCCAGCAGTGAAGTACGGAGCTCTGGGGCCAACGTCCTGACTTTC.